The clone carrying this T cell receptor beta chain has just a few counts. From the 5' RACE reads, TCRdb called clonotypes with MiXCR, one entry per CDR3 protein. Of fewer than 55,000 distinct CDR3 sequences listed, 7.5% to 8% are singletons. The data derive from a study of spatial heterogeneity in lung cancer. The V gene lost 6 bases and the J gene lost 5 bases, with 20 bases spanning the gap. There are 14 residues in the CDR3. The germline V gene encodes CDR1 DFQATT and CDR2 SNEGSKA (reference sequence). Time point noted: sample taken at primary tumor resection. Sequencing of whole RNA from tumor, nontumor lung or frozen PBMC involved no sorting. The 70 or so donors had untreated early-stage non-small cell lung cancer.

This chain links TRBV20-1 with TRBJ2-7, with D possibly TRBD2 on 6 matching bases. The source was PBMCs, collected at surgery. The sequence was collected from a female donor with early-stage non-small cell lung cancer. The CDR3, as DNA: TGCAGTGCGAACCGGGACTCGTTTTCCGACGAGCAGTACTTC. As protein: CSANRDSFSDEQYF.